This T cell receptor (beta chain) was obtained from a study of cytomegalovirus exposure and HLA in healthy donors. Points from the study as a whole: The classifier reportedly diagnosed cytomegalovirus status with high sensitivity and specificity. Across donors, presence/absence analyses took sequencing depth to be roughly uniform.

It was with 60 Vbeta and 13 Jbeta primers that the PCR ran. The repertoire was sequenced with immunoSEQ multiplex PCR; TCRdb's copy has only in-frame clones and lacks some. This table holds 130,000 or so clones. Germline lookup yields CDR1 MDHEN and CDR2 SYDVKM. V was pared by 5 bases and J by 5 bases, with 12 bases between. This CDR3 region has 14 residues. Remarks on this clone: What it binds is unknown.

The receptor's source is a woman between 40 and 55 years old in good health and CMV-seronegative. The V call is TRBV28, the J call TRBJ1-4; maybe TRBD1 (6 bases). The sequenced material came from PBMCs. CDR3 nucleotides: TGTGCCAGCAGTGTAGGGGGAGCGAATGAAAAACTGTTTTTT. Translation: CASSVGGANEKLFF.